In its sample, the clone carrying this T cell receptor beta chain was seen a few times. This specimen belongs to a study of cytomegalovirus exposure and HLA in healthy donors. The CDR3 is 14 residues long. CDR1 WSHSY and CDR2 SAAADI come from the germline V gene. V lost 4 bases, J lost 5 bases, and 15 bases lay in between. In the PCR, 60 Vbeta and 13 Jbeta primers were used. In the original workflow: Around 11 million shared chains were among about 80 million unique TCR beta chains counted in a later analysis. Measured with immunoSEQ multiplex PCR; TCRdb has only the in-frame clones, and not every one. From that table come the V and J calls and clone size; the DNA was used to work out D and trimming. The sample yields 150,000 to 200,000 clones, around 82% seen once.

The rearrangement links TRBV10-2 to TRBJ2-7, with D possibly TRBD2 on 7 matching bases. Sequenced: PBMCs. The sequence was obtained from a boy between 5 and 17 years old in good health and CMV-seronegative. The CDR3 region is CASSGARGGNEQYF. Written as DNA, the CDR3 is TGCGCCAGCAGTGGAGCGAGGGGGGGTAACGAGCAGTACTTC.